The clone carrying this T cell receptor (beta chain) came up a few times. This specimen comes from a study of T-cell memory formation after mild COVID-19. Germline V gene data show CDR1 as SGHNT and CDR2 as YYREEE (reference sequence). The CDR3 is made up of 16 amino acids. J lost 0 bases, V lost 1 base, and 6 bases had no gene match. TCRdb redid the calling of the 5' RACE reads with MiXCR, one entry per CDR3 protein. The sample records about 250,000 distinct CDR3 sequences, 15% being singletons. The rearrangement uses TRBV5-4 and TRBJ2-7; 8 nucleotides match TRBD1. The material sequenced was PBMCs or a T cell subset sorted from them (not recorded which). The receptor comes from an adult woman who had mild COVID-19 (a few samples of this study predate the infection). Cell type and time point are not known. CDR3 loop: CASSLWGQAVSYEQYF. CDR3 DNA sequence: TGTGCCAGCAGCTTGTGGGGACAGGCCGTCTCCTACGAGCAGTACTTC.